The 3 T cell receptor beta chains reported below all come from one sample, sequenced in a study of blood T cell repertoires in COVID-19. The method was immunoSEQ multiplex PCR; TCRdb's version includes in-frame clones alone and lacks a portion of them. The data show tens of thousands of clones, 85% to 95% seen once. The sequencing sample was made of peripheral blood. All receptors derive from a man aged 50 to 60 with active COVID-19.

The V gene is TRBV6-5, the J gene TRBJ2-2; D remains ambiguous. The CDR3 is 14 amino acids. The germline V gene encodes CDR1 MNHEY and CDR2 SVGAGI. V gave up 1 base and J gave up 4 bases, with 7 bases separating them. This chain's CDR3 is CASSYLHGTGELFF. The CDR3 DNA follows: TGTGCCAGCAGTTACTTGCACGGCACCGGGGAGCTGTTTTTT.

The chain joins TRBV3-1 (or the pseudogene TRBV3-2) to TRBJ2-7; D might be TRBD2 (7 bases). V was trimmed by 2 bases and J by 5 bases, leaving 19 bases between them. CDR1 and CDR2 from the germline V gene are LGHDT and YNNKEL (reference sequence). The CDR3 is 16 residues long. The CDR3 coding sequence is TGTGCCAGCAGCCAAAGATACGGGGGGCCGTTCCACGAGCAGTACTTC. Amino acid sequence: CASSQRYGGPFHEQYF.

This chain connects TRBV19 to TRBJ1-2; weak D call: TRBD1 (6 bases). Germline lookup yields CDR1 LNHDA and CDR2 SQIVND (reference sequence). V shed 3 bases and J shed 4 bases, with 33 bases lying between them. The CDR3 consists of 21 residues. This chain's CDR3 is CASSILVGSDRTMRKGYGYTF. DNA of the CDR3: TGTGCCAGTAGTATTTTAGTAGGGAGCGACAGGACGATGCGGAAAGGCTATGGCTACACCTTC.